Listed here is a single T cell receptor beta chain. The target of this receptor is not known. Library creation used the immunoSEQ multiplex PCR assay. The multiplex PCR relied on a mix of 60 forward primers for TCR Vbeta segments and 13 reverse primers for TCR Jbeta segments. The CDR3 region of rearranged TCR beta genes was amplified from genomic DNA by a multiplex PCR assay. Amplified TCR beta libraries were sequenced as 87-base-pair reads on the Illumina HiSeq System. The original methods were these. A later analysis counted around 72 million unique TCR beta chains across the 690 or so repertoires, and some 11 million of these chains were shared by at least two donors. Raw reads were error-corrected and collapsed into unique sequences with a nearest-neighbor algorithm that merged closely related sequences to remove PCR and sequencing errors. Alignment of CDR3 sequences to IMGT reference sequences was used to assign V, D and J gene segments. For a sequence to be retained, a match of at least six nucleotides was required to both a V gene segment and a J gene segment. A rearrangement counted as productive if the CDR3 had no stop codons and remained in frame with V and J, and every other rearrangement counted as non-productive. CDR3 was defined according to IMGT convention as the region running from the second conserved V-encoded cysteine to the conserved J-encoded phenylalanine. The earlier analysis of some 580 of the donors excluded any sequence lacking an unambiguous match to a single V gene segment. In an earlier analysis of several hundred of the donors, V segments were called functional above 56.7% productive rearrangements and were called segregating when the between-donor standard deviation exceeded 5%. A statistical classification framework was built to diagnose cytomegalovirus status from the catalog of TCR beta chain sequences. In a later analysis, V and J genes were assigned by comparing TCR nucleotide sequences against IMGT/GENE-DB human TR gene sequences. Using the TCRdist pipeline, a later analysis assigned CDR3 sequences along with most-parsimonious VDJ recombination scenarios. A later analysis defined each TCR beta chain by its CDR3 amino acid sequence plus V-gene family, and excluded reads lacking a unique V-gene family. As a way to deal with suspected cross-contamination and a sequencing artifact, a later analysis dropped hundreds of nucleotide sequences that were highly shared and had low generation probability. In a later analysis, a clonal expansion index for each public chain was calculated from normalized within-repertoire ranks of inferred template counts. In a later analysis, generation probabilities were computed with a VDJ recombination model fitted to out-of-frame rearrangements, and the resulting probabilities were checked against IGoR. Hypergeometric tests were used in a later analysis to score TCR-TCR, TCR-HLA and TCR-CMV co-occurrence, with a repertoire-size bias correction applied to the TCR pairs. A later analysis estimated false discovery rates by permuting HLA or CMV assignments 20 times. In a later analysis, co-occurring TCRs were grouped with DBSCAN, and TCRdist sequence similarity was added when clustering was performed within HLA-allele-positive subsets. Repertoires with fewer than 30,000 or more than 120,000 public chains were left out of co-occurrence clustering, as were five repertoires with anomalous nucleotide sharing. TCRdb took over this immuneACCESS table, retaining in-frame rearrangements with V and J assigned. Such tables are incomplete; in checked studies, under half of the missing clones stem from an unresolved V gene, and the remainder is unexplained. V, J and clone size are taken as reported in that table, and D and trimming were inferred from the DNA itself. This sample's table lists about 90,000 clones. The top ten hold around 3.4% of the sample.

This entry belongs to a study of cytomegalovirus exposure and HLA in healthy donors (dated 2017 in TCRdb). In terms of the full investigation: In an earlier analysis of approximately 640 of the donors, 250 to 350 Gb of sequence data and 90 million to 130 million unique TCR beta sequences from roughly 200 million T cells were reported. An early release covering around 630 HLA-typed donors comprised 250 to 350 gigabases of sequencing data and tens of millions of unique TCR sequences. The genetic ancestry cluster associated with self-reported Caucasian donors included around four fifths of the 398 genotyped donors. The study aimed to test whether signatures of past pathogen exposure could be identified by cataloging public T cell receptors. Using immunosequencing, the study profiled T cell repertoires from 666 subjects and related those repertoires to cytomegalovirus serostatus. Along with the roughly 670-subject first cohort, a separate validation cohort of around 120 different subjects was used. The study combined high-throughput TCR immunosequencing, statistical association of individual TCRs with disease status, and machine learning to predict cytomegalovirus infection status. A later analysis re-analyzed previously published TCR beta repertoires from approximately 700 donors and added high-resolution HLA genotyping to study TCR occurrence patterns. Rather than using new phenotypic data, the later analysis identified candidate immune exposures from TCR beta sequences and from how often those sequences occurred across donors. In an earlier analysis of 587 of the donors, high-throughput TCR beta sequencing was used to judge whether each TCR beta V gene segment behaved as functional or pseudogenic. Donor age, sex, ethnicity and CMV serostatus were compiled alongside the repertoire data. A later genetic analysis used genome-wide SNP genotypes for about 60% of the 666 donors, treating that subset as a discovery cohort. All discovery cohort repertoires had been generated on a single sequencing platform. HLA typing covered class I and class II loci at four-digit resolution. The number of donors typed differed by locus, with about 629-630 for A, B, C, DRB1 and DQB1, about 500 for DQA1, approximately 580 for DPA1, and around 430 for DPB1. Four to six DR-DQ haplotypes were handled as single units for association and clustering because linkage in the cohort was strong. Across around 400 genotyped donors of the cohort, an average of approximately 240,000 unique TCR beta nucleotide sequences per donor were sequenced, and roughly 18% of those sequences were non-productive. Findings and caveats that apply to the study as a whole: Correlated functional status among segregating V segments might be attributable to linkage disequilibrium, but an unknown experimental factor could not be ruled out. A cluster of highly shared sequence variants was judged likely to be a technical artifact of the sequencing pipeline. The authors suggested that the approach could potentially be extended to other disease states and immunological phenotypes. In a later genetic analysis, a missense DCLRE1C variant was associated with V-gene and J-gene trimming of TCR beta chains, and the association was replicated in an independent cohort. Because HLA typing was missing for some donors at each locus, association tests included only the typed subset. A total of 150 or so TCR beta chains were listed by the study as associated with cytomegalovirus. Across donors, most TCR sequences were observed very rarely, whereas some public TCRs were present in many individuals. Because counts were too low, about 15 rarely observed V segments, including chromosome 9 orphons, were left out of the earlier analysis of some 640 of the donors. Most CMV-associated TCR beta chains appeared to be HLA-restricted in a later analysis, and the HLA associations seemed to be driven largely by CMV exposure. This cohort had only TCR beta chains sequenced, and the lack of alpha or paired-chain data limited which features could be detected. At a false discovery rate of 0.05, a later analysis linked roughly 17,000 TCR beta sequences to specific HLA alleles. In an earlier analysis of approximately 590 of the donors, most TCR beta V segments appeared in productive rearrangements about 87% or about 30% of the time, broadly matching IMGT annotations. A later analysis reported that several top co-occurrence clusters appeared linked to parvovirus B19, influenza, CMV and Epstein-Barr virus. In both the original and validation cohorts, the classifier was reported to diagnose cytomegalovirus status with high specificity and sensitivity. Roughly uniform sequencing depth across donors was assumed in presence/absence analyses, although this assumption may not hold. A later genetic analysis reported fewer N-insertions in productive TCRs among donors in an Asian-associated ancestry cluster than the roughly 670-donor mean. A few of the identified cytomegalovirus-associated TCR beta chains were confirmed in vitro to be specific for cytomegalovirus antigens. A later analysis found that HLA-associated TCR beta chains were more clonally expanded and had lower generation probabilities than equally common non-associated chains. In a later analysis, TCR association rates were found to vary across HLA loci, with the most associated TCRs seen for DRB1 alleles and the fewest for HLA-C alleles. A further reported finding was that TCR beta sequences accurately predicted the HLA-A and HLA-B alleles for most subjects in the first cohort. Assigning TCR associations to individual alleles was difficult when HLA alleles, especially DR and DQ, strongly co-occurred. CMV serostatus was the only immune exposure information available for the cohort.

The cohort was made up of 650 to 700 healthy bone marrow donors. At the time of sampling, all cohort members were nominally healthy, though unrecorded immune exposures were likely present. The donor tested CMV seronegative, placing the donor among the 300 to 400 seronegative members of the cohort. Each donor provided a peripheral blood sample, and peripheral blood mononuclear cells were used for TCR beta sequencing. The Qiagen DNeasy Blood Extraction Kit was used to extract genomic DNA from the blood cell samples. The sequenced material came from PBMCs. This TCR came from a woman aged 25-40 years in good health and CMV-seronegative.

The nucleotide sequence reads as follows: TGTGCCAGCAGCTTGGGTTATGGGAGAGCGGGGTATGGCTACACCTTC. This codes for CASSLGYGRAGYGYTF. The sequence is built from TRBV5-6 and TRBJ1-2; the D gene cannot be named for sure. Reading the germline V gene gives CDR1 SGHDT and CDR2 YYEEEE. V and J are truncated by 0 bases and 5 bases respectively, leaving an intervening sequence of 17 bases. There are 16 amino acids in the CDR3, from cysteine to phenylalanine inclusive. Solely the CDR3 DNA is kept, with 48 bases framed from the first base.